The present T cell receptor beta chain was sequenced within a study of T cells after posttransplantation cyclophosphamide. Broader study findings: Recipient CMV seropositivity and CMV reactivation strongly tracked TRB clonality.

The germline CDR1 and CDR2 sequences are SGHNT and YYREEE (reference sequence). The CDR3 covers 15 residues. Trimming took 5 bases from V and 2 from J; bases not matched to a gene: 9. Concerning this clone: Its antigen is not identified.

The table came from immunoSEQ multiplex PCR; TCRdb's copy has only in-frame clones and leaves some out. This table has roughly 7,200 clones, around 98% appearing once. The sequenced sample consisted of naive CD8+ T cells sorted from PBMCs. The sequence was collected from a woman between 25 and 40 years old in good health and a related stem cell transplant donor. This sequence joins TRBV5-4 and TRBJ2-7; 8 bases are a match to TRBD1. In DNA, the CDR3 is TGTGCCAGCAGGTTAGACAGGGGCCAAACCTACGAGCAGTACTTC. It translates to CASRLDRGQTYEQYF.